This T cell receptor beta chain was sequenced in a study of OX40 agonist ivuxolimab in advanced cancers. General observations from the study: Expanded peripheral T-cell antigen specificity went undetermined. The study found that CD8+ T cells averaged more expanded clones than CD4+.

This table comes from immunoSEQ multiplex PCR, and its TCRdb copy is limited to in-frame clones, with some not included. The table records tens of thousands of clones, 84% of them present only once. In its sample, this clone was seen once. Its antigen is as yet unknown. The TCR was taken from an adult with an advanced solid tumor such as melanoma, head and neck, liver or kidney cancer. Sequenced material: CD4+ or CD8+ T cells sorted from blood, taken in a trial of the OX40 agonist ivuxolimab.

CDR3 sequence: CASSLDGGGSTDTQYF. CDR3 sequence (DNA): TGTGCCAGCAGCTTAGATGGGGGGGGAAGCACAGATACGCAGTATTTT. The J gene is TRBJ2-3, the V gene TRBV7-2; TRBD2 matches at 7 bases. The V gene's germline CDR1 is SGHTA and CDR2 FQGNSA. The CDR3 spans 16 residues. The ends lost 1 base at V and 0 bases at J; junction bases unmatched: 4.